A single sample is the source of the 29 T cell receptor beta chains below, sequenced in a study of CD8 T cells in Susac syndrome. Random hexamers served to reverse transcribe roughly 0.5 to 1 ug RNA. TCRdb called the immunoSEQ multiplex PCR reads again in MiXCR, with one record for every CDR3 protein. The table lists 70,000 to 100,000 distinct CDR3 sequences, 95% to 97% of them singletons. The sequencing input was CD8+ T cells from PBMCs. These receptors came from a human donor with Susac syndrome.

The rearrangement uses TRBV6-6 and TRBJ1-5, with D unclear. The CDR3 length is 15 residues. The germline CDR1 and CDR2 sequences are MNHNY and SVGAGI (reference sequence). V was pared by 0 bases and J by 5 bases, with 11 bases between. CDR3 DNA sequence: TGTGCCAGCAGTTACTCGAAGGATTTTTATCAGCCCCAGCATTTT. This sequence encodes CASSYSKDFYQPQHF.

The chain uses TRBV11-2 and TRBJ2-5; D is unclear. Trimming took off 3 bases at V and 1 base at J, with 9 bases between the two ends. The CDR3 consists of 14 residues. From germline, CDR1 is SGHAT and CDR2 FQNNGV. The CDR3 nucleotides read TGTGCCAGCAGCTTGGCAGGCGCCCAAGAGACCCAGTACTTC. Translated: CASSLAGAQETQYF.

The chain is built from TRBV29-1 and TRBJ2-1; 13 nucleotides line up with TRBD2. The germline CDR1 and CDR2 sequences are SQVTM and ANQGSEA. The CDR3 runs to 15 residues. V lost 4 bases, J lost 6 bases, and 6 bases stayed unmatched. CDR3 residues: CSVVSGTSGINEQFF. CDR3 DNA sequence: TGCAGCGTTGTGAGCGGGACTAGCGGGATCAATGAGCAGTTCTTC.

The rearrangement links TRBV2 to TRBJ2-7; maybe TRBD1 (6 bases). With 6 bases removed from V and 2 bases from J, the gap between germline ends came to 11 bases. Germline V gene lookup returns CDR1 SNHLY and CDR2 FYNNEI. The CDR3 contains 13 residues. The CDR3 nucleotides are TGTGCCAGCAGCCAGACAGGAACCTACGAGCAGTACGTC. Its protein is CASSQTGTYEQYV.

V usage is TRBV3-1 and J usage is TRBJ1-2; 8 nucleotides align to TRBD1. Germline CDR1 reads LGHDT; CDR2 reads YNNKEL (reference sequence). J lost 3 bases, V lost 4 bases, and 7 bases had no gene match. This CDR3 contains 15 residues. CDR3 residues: CASSLRTGPHYGYTF. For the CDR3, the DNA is TGTGCCAGCAGCCTTCGGACAGGGCCCCACTATGGCTACACCTTC.

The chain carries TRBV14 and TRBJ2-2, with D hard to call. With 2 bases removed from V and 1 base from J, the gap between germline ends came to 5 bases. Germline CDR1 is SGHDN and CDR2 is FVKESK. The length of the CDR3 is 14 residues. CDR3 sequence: CASSQYRNTGELFF. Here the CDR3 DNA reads TGTGCCAGCAGCCAATATAGGAACACCGGGGAGCTGTTTTTT.

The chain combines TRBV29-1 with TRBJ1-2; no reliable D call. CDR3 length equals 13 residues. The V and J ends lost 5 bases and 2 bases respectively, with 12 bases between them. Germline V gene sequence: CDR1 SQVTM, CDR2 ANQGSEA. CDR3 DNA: TGCAGCGTTCTGGGTGCCCTAAACTATGGCTACACCTTC. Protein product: CSVLGALNYGYTF.

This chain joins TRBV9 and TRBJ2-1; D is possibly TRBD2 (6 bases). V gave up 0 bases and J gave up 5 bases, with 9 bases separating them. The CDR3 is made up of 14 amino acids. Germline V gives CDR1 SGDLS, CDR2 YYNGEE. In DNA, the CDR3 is TGTGCCAGCAGCGTAGCGGGAGCGAACAATGAGCAGTTCTTC. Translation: CASSVAGANNEQFF.

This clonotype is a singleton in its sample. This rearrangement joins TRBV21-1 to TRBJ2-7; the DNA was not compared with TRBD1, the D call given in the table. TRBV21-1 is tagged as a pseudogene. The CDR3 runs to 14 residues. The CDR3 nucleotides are TGTGCCAGCAGCTCGACAGGGATTAGCTACGAGCAGTACTTC. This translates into CASSSTGISYEQYF.

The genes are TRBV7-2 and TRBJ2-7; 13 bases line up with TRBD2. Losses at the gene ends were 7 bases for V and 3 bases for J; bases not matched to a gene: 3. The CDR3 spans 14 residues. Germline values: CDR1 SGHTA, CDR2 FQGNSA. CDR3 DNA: TGTGCCAGCACCTGGACTAGCGGGAGCTACGAGCAGTACGTC. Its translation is CASTWTSGSYEQYV.

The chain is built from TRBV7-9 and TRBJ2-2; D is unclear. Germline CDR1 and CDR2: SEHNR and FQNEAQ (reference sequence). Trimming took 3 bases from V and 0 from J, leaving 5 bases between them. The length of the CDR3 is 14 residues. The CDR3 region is CASSFRPNTGELFF. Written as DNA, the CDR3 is TGTGCCAGCAGCTTTCGCCCGAACACCGGGGAGCTGTTTTTT.

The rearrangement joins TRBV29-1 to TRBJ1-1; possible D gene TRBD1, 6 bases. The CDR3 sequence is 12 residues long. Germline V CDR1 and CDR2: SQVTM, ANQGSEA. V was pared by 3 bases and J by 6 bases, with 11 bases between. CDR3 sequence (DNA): TGCAGCGTTGATGCTGGGGGCCCTGAAGCTTTCTTT. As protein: CSVDAGGPEAFF. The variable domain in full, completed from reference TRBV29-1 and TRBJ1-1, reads SAVISQKPSRDICQRGTSLTIQCQVDSQVTMMFWYRQQPGQSLTLIATANQGSEATYESGFVIDKFPISRPNLTFSTLTVSNMSPEDSSIYLCSVDAGGPEAFFGQGTRLTVV.

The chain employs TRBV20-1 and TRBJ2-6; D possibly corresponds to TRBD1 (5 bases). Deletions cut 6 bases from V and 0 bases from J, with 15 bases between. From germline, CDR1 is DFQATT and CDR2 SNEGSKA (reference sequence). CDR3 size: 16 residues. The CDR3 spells CSAASARGSGANVLTF. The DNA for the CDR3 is TGCAGTGCGGCAAGTGCAAGGGGCTCTGGGGCCAACGTCCTGACTTTC.

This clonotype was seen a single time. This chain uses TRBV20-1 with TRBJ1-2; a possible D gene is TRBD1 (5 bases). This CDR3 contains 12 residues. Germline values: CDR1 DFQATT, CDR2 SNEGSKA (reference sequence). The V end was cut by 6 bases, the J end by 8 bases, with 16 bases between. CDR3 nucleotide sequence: TGCAGTGCCGGACCGGGCCAGGGAGGCTACACCTTC. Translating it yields CSAGPGQGGYTF.

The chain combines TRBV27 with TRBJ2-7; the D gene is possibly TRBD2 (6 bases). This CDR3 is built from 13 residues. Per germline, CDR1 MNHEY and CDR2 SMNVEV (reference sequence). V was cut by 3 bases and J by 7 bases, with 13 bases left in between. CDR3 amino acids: CASSFYGRDEQYF. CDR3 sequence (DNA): TGTGCCAGCAGTTTCTACGGGAGAGATGAGCAGTACTTC.

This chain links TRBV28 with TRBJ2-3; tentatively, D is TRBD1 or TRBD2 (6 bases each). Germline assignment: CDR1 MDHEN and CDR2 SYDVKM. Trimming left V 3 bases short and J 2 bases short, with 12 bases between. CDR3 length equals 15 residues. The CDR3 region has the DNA TGTGCCAGCAGTTTCAGACAGGACTACACAGATACGCAGTATTTT. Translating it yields CASSFRQDYTDTQYF.

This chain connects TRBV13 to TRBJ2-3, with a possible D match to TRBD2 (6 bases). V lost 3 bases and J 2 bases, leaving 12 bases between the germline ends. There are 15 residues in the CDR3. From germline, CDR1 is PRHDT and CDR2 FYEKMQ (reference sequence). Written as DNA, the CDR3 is TGTGCCAGCAGCTTGGCTAGCGTTTCCACAGATACGCAGTATTTT. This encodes CASSLASVSTDTQYF.

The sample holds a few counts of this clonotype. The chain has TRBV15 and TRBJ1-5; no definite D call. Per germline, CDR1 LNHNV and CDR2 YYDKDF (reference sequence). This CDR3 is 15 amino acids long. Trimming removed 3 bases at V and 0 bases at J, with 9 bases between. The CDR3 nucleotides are TGTGCCACCAGCAGGGATCGAAATAGCAATCAGCCCCAGCATTTT. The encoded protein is CATSRDRNSNQPQHF.

For the CDR3, the DNA is TGTGCCAGCAGTGGGACGGGATACCACTTT. It translates to CASSGTGYHF. The chain couples TRBV2 to TRBJ1-6, with D unresolved. The CDR3 contains 10 residues. CDR1 is SNHLY, CDR2 FYNNEI, per germline. V shed 4 bases and J shed 18 bases, with 10 bases lying between them.

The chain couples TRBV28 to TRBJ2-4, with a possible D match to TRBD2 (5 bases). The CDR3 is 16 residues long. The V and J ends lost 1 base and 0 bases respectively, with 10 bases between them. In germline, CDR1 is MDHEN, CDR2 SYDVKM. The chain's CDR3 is CASSLLWRRAKNIQYF. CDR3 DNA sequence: TGTGCCAGCAGTTTATTATGGAGGAGAGCCAAAAACATTCAGTACTTC.

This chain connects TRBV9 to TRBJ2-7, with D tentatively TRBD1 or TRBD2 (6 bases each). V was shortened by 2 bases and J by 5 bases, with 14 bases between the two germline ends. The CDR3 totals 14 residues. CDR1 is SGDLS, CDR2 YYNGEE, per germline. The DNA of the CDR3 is TGTGCCAGCAGCGTGAGAGGGGGGTCGGACGAGCAGTACTTC. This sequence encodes CASSVRGGSDEQYF.

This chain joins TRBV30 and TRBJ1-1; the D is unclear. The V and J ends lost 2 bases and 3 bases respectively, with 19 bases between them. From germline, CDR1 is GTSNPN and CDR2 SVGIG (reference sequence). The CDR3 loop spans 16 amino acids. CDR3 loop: CAWSIVIEALDTEAFF. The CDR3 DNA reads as TGTGCCTGGAGTATCGTGATTGAAGCCTTGGACACTGAAGCTTTCTTT. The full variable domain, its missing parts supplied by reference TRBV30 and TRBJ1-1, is SQTIHQWPATLVQPVGSPLSLECTVEGTSNPNLYWYRQAAGRGLQLLFYSVGIGQISSEVPQNLSASRPQDRQFILSSKKLLLSDSGFYLCAWSIVIEALDTEAFFGQGTRLTVV.

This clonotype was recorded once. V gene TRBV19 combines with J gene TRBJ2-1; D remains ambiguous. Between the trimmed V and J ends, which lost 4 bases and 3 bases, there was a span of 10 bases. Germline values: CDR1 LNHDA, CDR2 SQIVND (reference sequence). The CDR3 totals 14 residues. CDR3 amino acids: CASSTSLGYNEQFF. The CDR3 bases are TGTGCCAGTAGTACGAGCTTGGGCTACAATGAGCAGTTCTTC.

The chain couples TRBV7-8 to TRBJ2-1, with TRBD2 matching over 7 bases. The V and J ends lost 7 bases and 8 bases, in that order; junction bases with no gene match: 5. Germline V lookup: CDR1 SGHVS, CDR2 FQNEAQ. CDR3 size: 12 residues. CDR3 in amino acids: CASNSGGDEQFF. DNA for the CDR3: TGTGCCAGCAACTCTGGGGGGGATGAGCAGTTCTTC.

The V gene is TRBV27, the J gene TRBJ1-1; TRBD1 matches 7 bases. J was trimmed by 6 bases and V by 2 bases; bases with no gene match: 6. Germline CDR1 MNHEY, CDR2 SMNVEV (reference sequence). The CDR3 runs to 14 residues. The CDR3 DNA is TGTGCCAGCAGTTTAAGGCCCAGGGGGGCTGAAGCTTTCTTT. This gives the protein CASSLRPRGAEAFF.

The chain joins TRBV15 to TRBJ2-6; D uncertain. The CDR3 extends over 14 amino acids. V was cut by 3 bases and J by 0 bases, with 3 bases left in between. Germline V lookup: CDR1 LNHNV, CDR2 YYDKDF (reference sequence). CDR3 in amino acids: CATSRDSGANVLTF. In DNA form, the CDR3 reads TGTGCCACCAGCAGGGACTCTGGGGCCAACGTCCTGACTTTC.

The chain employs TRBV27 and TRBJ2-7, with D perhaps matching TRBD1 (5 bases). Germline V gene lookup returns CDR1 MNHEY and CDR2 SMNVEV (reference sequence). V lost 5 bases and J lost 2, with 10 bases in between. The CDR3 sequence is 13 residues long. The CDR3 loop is CASSVQGAYEQYF. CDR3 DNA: TGTGCCAGCAGTGTCCAGGGCGCCTACGAGCAGTACTTC.

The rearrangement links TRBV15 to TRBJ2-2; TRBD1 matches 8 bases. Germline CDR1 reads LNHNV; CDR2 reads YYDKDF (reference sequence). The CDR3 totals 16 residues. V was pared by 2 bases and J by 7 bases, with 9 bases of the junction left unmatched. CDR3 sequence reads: CATSRILAGGGGELFF. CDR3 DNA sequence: TGTGCCACCAGCAGAATCCTGGCAGGGGGCGGCGGGGAGCTGTTTTTT.

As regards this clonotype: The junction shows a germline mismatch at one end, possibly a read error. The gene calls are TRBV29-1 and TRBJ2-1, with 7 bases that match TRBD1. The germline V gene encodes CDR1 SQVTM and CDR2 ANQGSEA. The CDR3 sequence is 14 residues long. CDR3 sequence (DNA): TGCAGCGTAGAAGAGACAGGGCTTGGAAATGAGCAGTTCTTC. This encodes CSVEETGLGNEQFF.